This TCR beta chain originates from a study of cytomegalovirus exposure and HLA in healthy donors. Study-wide context: When about 400 donors were genotyped, about 81% of them were found to fall in the Caucasian-associated ancestry cluster. Study-wide points: Cytomegalovirus-associated status was assigned to about 150 TCR beta chains. An analysis was carried out at a later point. It showed that HLA-associated TCR beta chains were more clonally expanded than equally common non-associated chains.

Donors showed nominal health when sampled, although they likely had unrecorded immune exposures. The CDR3 loop spans 14 amino acids. Trimming left V 3 bases short and J 4 bases short, with 12 bases between. The germline gives CDR1 MGHRA, CDR2 YSYEKL. PCR was performed using 60 Vbeta and 13 Jbeta primers. Here immunoSEQ multiplex PCR was the method, and the copy in TCRdb shows in-frame clones only, minus some. The table shows 160,000 or so clones, with 80% occurring only once. As regards this clone: Antigen unknown.

Sequencing was done on a sample of PBMCs. The receptor's source is a man younger than 40 in good health and CMV-seronegative. The chain couples TRBV4-1 to TRBJ1-2, with D unresolved. CDR3 nucleotide sequence: TGCGCCAGCAGCCAGGAGAGCAGCTTCTATGGCTACACCTTC. Amino acids: CASSQESSFYGYTF.